The 23 T cell receptor beta chains below were found in one sample sequenced in a study of blood T cells in healthy people across ages. A sample-barcoded 5' primer and a J-beta primer mix were used in a second PCR of roughly 6 to 11 cycles. MiXCR was run by TCRdb on the 5' RACE reads, yielding one entry per CDR3 protein. The sample consists of over a million distinct CDR3 sequences, roughly 24% of them appearing once. This sample was also put to use in a study of T cells of mothers and their children.

Sequences were obtained from blood. The receptors shown here come from a girl under 10 years old in good health.

This rearrangement joins TRBV28 to TRBJ2-5; 9 bases are shared with TRBD1. Germline CDR1 is MDHEN and CDR2 is SYDVKM. The CDR3 is 14 residues long. V trimming: 6 bases; J trimming: 3 bases; junction bases outside the gene matches: 5. CDR3 in amino acids: CASSGQGNKETQYF. The CDR3 region has the DNA TGTGCCAGCAGCGGACAGGGGAATAAAGAGACCCAGTACTTC.

V is TRBV27 and J is TRBJ2-7; TRBD2 matches 7 bases. V shed 5 bases and J 9 bases; nucleotides not matched to a gene: 22. Per germline, CDR1 MNHEY and CDR2 SMNVEV (reference sequence). This CDR3 comprises 17 residues. The CDR3 reads CASSGGGRSPLQSGQYF. CDR3 nucleotide sequence: TGTGCCAGCAGTGGGGGGGGACGGAGCCCCTTGCAAAGCGGGCAGTACTTC.

This clonotype has more than one count but fewer than ten. The chain uses TRBV4-3 and TRBJ2-6; tentatively, D is TRBD1 (7 bases). Trimming cost V 4 bases and J 3 bases, with 19 bases left between them. Per the germline V gene, CDR1 is LGHNA and CDR2 is YSLEER. The CDR3 is 18 amino acids. The CDR3 DNA follows: TGCGCCAGCAGCCGAGACGTCCAGGGGGGCCTTGGGGCCAACGTCCTGACTTTC. This encodes CASSRDVQGGLGANVLTF.

This clonotype appeared a few times. The chain has TRBV29-1 and TRBJ2-7; 11 nucleotides match TRBD1. Unmatched junction bases numbered 2, after V lost 3 bases and J lost 4 bases. Germline-derived CDR1 and CDR2 are SQVTM and ANQGSEA. The CDR3 contains 13 residues. CDR3 in DNA: TGCAGCGTTGAGGGGACAGGGGGTTACGAGCAGTACTTC. Its translation: CSVEGTGGYEQYF.

The rearrangement uses TRBV21-1 and TRBJ2-7; the table calls TRBD1, which could not be checked here. TRBV21-1 is a listed pseudogene. The CDR3 totals 15 residues. CDR3: CASSNRTGPAYEQYF. In DNA form, the CDR3 reads TGTGCCAGCAGCAACCGGACAGGGCCAGCGTACGAGCAGTACTTC.

Ten or more counts support this clonotype. CDR3 region: CASAPGGGAGPGNNEQFF. Written as DNA, the CDR3 is TGTGCCAGCGCTCCGGGGGGGGGAGCGGGGCCTGGAAACAATGAGCAGTTCTTC. The chain is built from TRBV13 and TRBJ2-1; 8 bases agree with TRBD2. With V trimmed by 8 bases and J by 5 bases, 20 bases remained unmatched. This CDR3 has 18 amino acids. Germline V gene sequence: CDR1 PRHDT, CDR2 FYEKMQ (reference sequence).

This clonotype occurred a few times. The chain combines TRBV6-1 with TRBJ2-1; weak D call: TRBD2 (6 bases). V was trimmed by 2 bases and J by 16 bases, leaving 12 bases between them. This CDR3 has 11 residues. From germline, CDR1 is MNHNS and CDR2 SASEGT. As DNA, the CDR3 is TGTGCCAGCAGTGAAAAGGGGACTCTCTTCTTC. Translation: CASSEKGTLFF.

This clonotype occurred many times. This rearrangement joins TRBV27 to TRBJ2-5; no firm D call. The CDR3 consists of 15 residues. With 0 bases removed from V and 5 bases from J, the gap between germline ends came to 13 bases. CDR1 and CDR2 (germline): MNHEY, SMNVEV (reference sequence). This chain's CDR3 is CASSLSLPLGETQYF. Here the CDR3 DNA reads TGTGCCAGCAGTTTATCACTTCCCCTGGGGGAGACCCAGTACTTC.

This clonotype was observed a few times. This chain links TRBV15 with TRBJ1-2; D unclear. V dropped 1 base and J dropped 4 bases, with 4 bases sitting between them. Germline V gives CDR1 LNHNV, CDR2 YYDKDF (reference sequence). The CDR3 has 12 residues. CDR3 residues: CATSRAGYGYTF. The CDR3 DNA follows: TGTGCCACCAGCAGAGCCGGCTATGGCTACACCTTC.

The J gene is TRBJ1-5, the V gene TRBV12-3 or TRBV12-4; D not resolved. Deletions cut 2 bases from V and 6 bases from J, with 11 bases between. The CDR3 spans 14 residues. The CDR3 DNA sequence: TGTGCCAGCAGTTTACGAGGCCCACCTCAGCCCCAGCATTTT. Protein product: CASSLRGPPQPQHF.

This clonotype was counted a few times. The V and J genes are TRBV20-1 and TRBJ2-5, with D tentatively TRBD1 (5 bases). The V end lost 4 bases, the J end lost 5 bases, and 26 bases lay between the germline ends. There are 17 residues in the CDR3. CDR1 DFQATT and CDR2 SNEGSKA come from the germline V gene (reference sequence). The CDR3 reads CSATGTKVGQLRETQYF. The CDR3 DNA follows: TGCAGTGCTACTGGCACAAAGGTGGGGCAACTTCGGGAGACCCAGTACTTC.

This clonotype was counted between two and nine times. CDR3 DNA sequence: TGTGCCAGCAGCACCCAGGGGGGGGGCTATGAGCAGTTCTTC. Its protein product is CASSTQGGGYEQFF. The chain combines TRBV7-3 with TRBJ2-1; perhaps D is TRBD1 or TRBD2 (7 bases each). Trimming left V 5 bases short and J 8 bases short, with 16 bases between. Per the germline V gene, CDR1 is SGHTA and CDR2 is FQGTGA. This CDR3 contains 14 residues.

This clonotype has more than one count but fewer than ten. V is TRBV5-1 and J is TRBJ2-1, with TRBD2 matching 9 bases. The CDR3 sequence is 15 residues long. After removal of 0 bases from V and 8 bases from J, the junction contained 6 bases not matched to a gene. Per germline, CDR1 SGHRS and CDR2 YFSETQ. Here the CDR3 DNA reads TGCGCCAGCAGCTTGGGCGGGAGGGCCATCGATGAGCAGTTCTTC. Translated: CASSLGGRAIDEQFF.

V gene TRBV11-2 combines with J gene TRBJ2-7; no firm D call. The V end lost 4 bases, the J end lost 3 bases, and 16 bases lay between the germline ends. Germline V lookup: CDR1 SGHAT, CDR2 FQNNGV. The CDR3 covers 15 residues. CDR3 protein: CASSSEFGVGYEQYF. The CDR3 DNA reads as TGTGCCAGCAGCTCCGAGTTTGGTGTGGGCTACGAGCAGTACTTC.

The chain uses TRBV2 and TRBJ2-7; a weak D match, TRBD1 (6 bases). This CDR3 has 12 amino acids. V lost 8 bases and J lost 3, with 11 bases in between. CDR1 and CDR2 from the germline V gene are SNHLY and FYNNEI. CDR3 DNA sequence: TGTGCCAGCGGGGACACTTACTACGAGCAGTACTTC. The encoded protein is CASGDTYYEQYF.

The rearrangement links TRBV24-1 to TRBJ2-5; weak D call: TRBD2 (5 bases). The closer fit of TRBJ2-1 to the DNA end suggests the J call may be wrong. This CDR3 region has 12 residues. In germline, CDR1 is KGHDR, CDR2 SFDVKD. CDR3 in DNA: TGTGCCACCAGCCGGACTGACAATGAGCAGTTCTTC. Amino acids: CATSRTDNEQFF.

The rearrangement links TRBV12-3 or TRBV12-4 to TRBJ2-2; D is unclear. Trimming cost V 4 bases and J 6 bases, with 6 bases left between them. This CDR3 contains 12 residues. CDR3 coding DNA: TGTGCCAGCAGTTCGACCCCCGGGGAGCTGTTTTTT. Amino acids: CASSSTPGELFF.

This clonotype was counted only a few times. The genes are TRBV20-1 and TRBJ2-4, with D tentatively TRBD2 (6 bases). V was clipped by 6 bases and J by 3 bases, with 12 bases between them. Per germline, CDR1 DFQATT and CDR2 SNEGSKA (reference sequence). The CDR3 length is 13 residues. This CDR3 reads CSAPGDFKNIQYF. CDR3 in DNA: TGCAGTGCCCCGGGGGACTTCAAAAACATTCAGTACTTC.

This chain uses TRBV28 with TRBJ2-1; no reliable D call. V lost 1 base to trimming and J lost 6 bases, with 7 bases between them. This CDR3 has 13 residues. The germline V gene has CDR1 MDHEN and CDR2 SYDVKM. The CDR3 reads CASSLFAGNEQFF. Here the CDR3 DNA reads TGTGCCAGCAGTTTATTTGCAGGCAATGAGCAGTTCTTC.

This clonotype has just a few counts. The J gene is TRBJ2-1, the V gene TRBV20-1, with D possibly matching TRBD2 (5 bases). Trimming shortened V by 8 bases and J by 0 bases, and 11 bases separated the two germline ends. This CDR3 comprises 13 residues. From germline, CDR1 is DFQATT and CDR2 SNEGSKA (reference sequence). The CDR3 region has the DNA TGCAGTTCGCGGGCCAGCTCCTACAATGAGCAGTTCTTC. Its translation: CSSRASSYNEQFF.

The chain carries TRBV29-1 and TRBJ2-7; D not certain. The V gene's germline CDR1 is SQVTM and CDR2 ANQGSEA. The CDR3 totals 14 residues. Trimming cost V 4 bases and J 1 base, with 14 bases left between them. The CDR3: CSVVENRGSYEQYF. The CDR3 bases are TGCAGCGTTGTCGAAAATAGAGGATCCTACGAGCAGTACTTC.

This clonotype was seen a handful of times. CDR3 sequence: CSVGTTSYNEQFF. The CDR3, as DNA: TGCAGCGTTGGCACGACCTCCTACAATGAGCAGTTCTTC. J is TRBJ2-1 and V is TRBV29-1; D gene unclear. Trimming stripped 4 bases from V and 0 bases from J, with 7 bases between. Germline CDR1 reads SQVTM; CDR2 reads ANQGSEA. The CDR3 extends over 13 amino acids.

This clonotype came up once. Mismatch with germline at one junction end may stem from a read error. The chain carries TRBV12-3 or TRBV12-4 and TRBJ1-6; D call uncertain. The CDR3 is made up of 14 amino acids. CDR3 region: CASSLQETNSPLRF. CDR3 nucleotide sequence: TGTGCCAGCAGTTTACAGGAGACGAATTCACCCCTCCGCTTT.